Each of the 10 T cell receptor beta chains below was sequenced from the same sample in a study of T-cell reconstitution after alpha-beta-depleted transplantation in children. A library of TCRbeta sequences, prepared with unique molecular identifiers, was generated. TCRdb re-called the PCR reads with MiXCR, one entry per CDR3 protein. The table includes hundreds of thousands of distinct CDR3 sequences, 10% to 15% detected once. The sample here was PBMCs, taken before TCRalphabeta/CD19-depleted stem cell transplant. All receptors derive from a girl aged 2 to 10 with congenital amegakaryocytic thrombocytopenia, due to receive a stem cell transplant.

In its sample, this clonotype was seen a few times. The CDR3 region has the DNA TGTGCCAGCAGCTCGGGACAGGGGAGGACTGAAGCTTTCTTT. It encodes CASSSGQGRTEAFF. This sequence joins TRBV27 and TRBJ1-1; 10 bases agree with TRBD1. The CDR3 runs to 14 residues. V was clipped by 6 bases and J by 5 bases; unmatched bases: 6. Germline V gene lookup returns CDR1 MNHEY and CDR2 SMNVEV (reference sequence).

Comments on this clonotype: This clone may be a read error of a much larger clone one base away. The V gene is TRBV29-1, the J gene TRBJ2-2; a possible D gene is TRBD2 (5 bases). V was shortened by 1 base and J by 10 bases, with 16 bases between the two germline ends. This CDR3 has 14 amino acids. CDR1 is SQVTM and CDR2 is ANQGSEA in the germline V gene. The CDR3 coding sequence is TGCAGCGTTGAAGCCCCGGGATGCAGAACGGAGCTGTTTTTT. It translates to CSVEAPGCRTELFF.

The chain employs TRBV4-1 and TRBJ2-3, with 11 bases aligning to TRBD1. Trimming took 0 bases from V and 3 from J; bases not matched to a gene: 11. The length of the CDR3 is 19 residues. CDR1 MGHRA and CDR2 YSYEKL come from the germline V gene. The CDR3: CASSQEEFGTGGLTDTQYF. The DNA of the CDR3 is TGCGCCAGCAGCCAAGAGGAGTTCGGGACAGGGGGATTGACAGATACGCAGTATTTT.

This clonotype was detected many times. The CDR3 bases are TGCGCCAGCACCCTAAACAACCCCCGGTCCTACAATGAGCAGTTCTTC. Translated: CASTLNNPRSYNEQFF. This rearrangement joins TRBV5-1 to TRBJ2-1; D is undetermined. The V and J ends lost 6 bases and 1 base respectively, with 17 bases between them. The CDR3 loop spans 16 amino acids. CDR1 is SGHRS, CDR2 YFSETQ, per germline.

The chain recombines TRBV2 with TRBJ2-3; TRBD1 might be the D (5 bases). The CDR3 sequence is 15 residues long. The germline V and J ends were trimmed by 9 bases and 0 bases, with 16 bases remaining between them. Germline V gives CDR1 SNHLY, CDR2 FYNNEI. CDR3 sequence (DNA): TGTGCCAGTACTAAAGCGACAGCTAGCACAGATACGCAGTATTTT. Translating it yields CASTKATASTDTQYF. Full variable domain (remainder filled in from reference TRBV2 and TRBJ2-3): EPEVTQTPSHQVTQMGQEVILRCVPISNHLYFYWYRQILGQKVEFLVSFYNNEISEKSEIFDDQFSVERPDGSNFTLKIRSTKLEDSAMYFCASTKATASTDTQYFGPGTRLTVL.

This clonotype was seen a handful of times. The chain links TRBV15 to TRBJ1-2, with D tentatively TRBD1 (6 bases). V lost 0 bases and J 5 bases, leaving 10 bases between the germline ends. The CDR3 consists of 14 residues. The germline V gene has CDR1 LNHNV and CDR2 YYDKDF (reference sequence). The CDR3 spells CATSRDAGAYGYTF. CDR3 in DNA: TGTGCCACCAGCAGAGACGCAGGGGCGTATGGCTACACCTTC.

This clonotype was recorded at least ten times. The chain recombines TRBV20-1 with TRBJ2-1, with TRBD2 identical over 9 bases. This CDR3 comprises 15 residues. Germline V gives CDR1 DFQATT, CDR2 SNEGSKA (reference sequence). Trimming at V came to 5 bases and at J to 3 bases, leaving 8 bases not matched to a gene. CDR3 bases: TGCAGTGCTTACCGGACTAGCGACAACTACAATGAGCAGTTCTTC. Its protein is CSAYRTSDNYNEQFF.

This clonotype came up a few times. The chain joins TRBV27 to TRBJ1-2; possibly TRBD1 for D (5 bases). Germline CDR1 reads MNHEY; CDR2 reads SMNVEV (reference sequence). The V and J ends lost 0 bases and 5 bases respectively, with 13 bases between them. The CDR3 covers 15 residues. CDR3 region: CASSLSYRGGYGYTF. CDR3 in DNA: TGTGCCAGCAGTTTATCGTATAGGGGCGGGTATGGCTACACCTTC.

This clonotype has a count of ten or more. The rearrangement joins TRBV5-1 to TRBJ1-5, with a weak D call TRBD1 (5 bases). Trimming took 0 bases from V and 10 from J, leaving 17 bases between them. This CDR3 is built from 15 residues. Looked up from germline, CDR1 is SGHRS and CDR2 is YFSETQ. The CDR3 DNA reads as TGCGCCAGCAGCTTGGGGGTGGGGGTTTTCAGCCCCCAGCATTTT. Protein sequence: CASSLGVGVFSPQHF.

This clonotype was seen many times. The rearrangement uses TRBV28 and TRBJ2-3; no reliable D call. Between the trimmed V and J ends, which lost 1 base and 7 bases, there was a span of 6 bases. Germline CDR1 reads MDHEN; CDR2 reads SYDVKM. This CDR3 region has 12 residues. Here the CDR3 reads CASSLSVYTQYF. For the CDR3, the DNA is TGTGCCAGCAGTTTATCGGTCTATACGCAGTATTTT.